This passage covers 10 T cell receptor beta chains from one sample sequenced in a study of OX40 agonist ivuxolimab in advanced cancers. The protocol was immunoSEQ multiplex PCR, while the TCRdb copy is restricted to in-frame clones and leaves out a portion. The table lists under 60,000 clones, less than 90% of them singletons, with approximately 52% in the top ten. The source material was CD4+ or CD8+ T cells sorted from blood, sampled in a trial of the OX40 agonist ivuxolimab. These receptors were taken from an adult with an advanced solid tumor such as melanoma, head and neck, liver or kidney cancer.

This clone appeared once. The V gene is TRBV5-1, the J gene TRBJ2-2, with TRBD1 matching 10 bases. V lost 5 bases and J lost 3; bases outside the gene matches: 7. Germline V gives CDR1 SGHRS, CDR2 YFSETQ. The CDR3 totals 16 residues. The CDR3 loop is CASRRGTGEYTGELFF. CDR3 DNA: TGCGCCAGCAGACGAGGGACAGGGGAGTACACCGGGGAGCTGTTTTTT.

The chain joins TRBV19 to TRBJ1-1; no clear D gene. From germline, CDR1 is LNHDA and CDR2 SQIVND (reference sequence). Trimming took 4 bases from V and 0 from J, leaving 9 bases between them. CDR3 length: 14 residues. CDR3 DNA: TGTGCCAGTAGTAAGGCTCGATTGAACACTGAAGCTTTCTTT. Amino acids: CASSKARLNTEAFF. Looking up the rest from reference TRBV19 and TRBJ1-1 gives the full variable domain: DGGITQSPKYLFRKEGQNVTLSCEQNLNHDAMYWYRQDPGQGLRLIYYSQIVNDFQKGDIAEGYSVSREKKESFPLTVTSAQKNPTAFYLCASSKARLNTEAFFGQGTRLTVV.

J is TRBJ2-4 and V is TRBV12-5, with TRBD1 matching over 11 bases. J was trimmed by 2 bases and V by 4 bases; bases with no gene match: 7. This CDR3 spans 17 amino acids. Germline V gene data show CDR1 as LGHNT and CDR2 as FRNRAP. CDR3 nucleotide sequence: TGTGCTAGTGGTTCCATCCGGGACAGGGGGACCAAAAACATTCAGTACTTC. Its protein product is CASGSIRDRGTKNIQYF.

The V call is TRBV6-5, the J call TRBJ2-7, with 9 bases that match TRBD1. Looked up from germline, CDR1 is MNHEY and CDR2 is SVGAGI. V dropped 3 bases and J dropped 2; count of bases not matched to a gene: 2. CDR3 length: 14 amino acids. The CDR3 nucleotides are TGTGCCAGCAGTTATACAGGGGGCCCCTACGAGCAGTACTTC. Translating it yields CASSYTGGPYEQYF.

The chain has TRBV27 and TRBJ2-5, with D unresolved. V was trimmed by 6 bases and J by 3 bases, leaving 17 bases between them. The CDR3 is made up of 15 amino acids. Germline assignment: CDR1 MNHEY and CDR2 SMNVEV (reference sequence). The CDR3 sequence: CASSVTPVPKETQYF. CDR3 in DNA: TGTGCCAGCAGCGTGACCCCTGTTCCGAAAGAGACCCAGTACTTC.

V is TRBV11-3 and J is TRBJ2-4; a weak D match, TRBD1 (5 bases). Per germline, CDR1 SGHNT and CDR2 YENEEA. Trimming removed 8 bases from V and 0 bases from J, with 14 bases in between. The CDR3 runs 15 residues. The CDR3 coding sequence is TGTGCCAGCGGAGACAGCAACTTAGCCAAAAACATTCAGTACTTC. Translating gives CASGDSNLAKNIQYF.

This sequence joins TRBV11-3 and TRBJ2-7; 7 bases match TRBD1. Germline assignment: CDR1 SGHNT and CDR2 YENEEA. J was trimmed by 6 bases and V by 5 bases; bases with no gene match: 1. This CDR3 region has 11 residues. Here the CDR3 reads CASSPGGEQYF. CDR3 DNA sequence: TGTGCCAGCAGCCCAGGGGGCGAGCAGTACTTC.

This clone was seen only once. V gene TRBV7-9 combines with J gene TRBJ2-7, with TRBD2 as a possible D gene (6 bases). The germline CDR1 and CDR2 sequences are SEHNR and FQNEAQ (reference sequence). CDR3 length: 16 amino acids. V was trimmed by 1 base and J by 6 bases, leaving 19 bases between them. CDR3 coding DNA: TGTGCCAGCAGCTTAGGGAAGGACGCGGGACTGGGCGAGCAGTACTTC. This codes for CASSLGKDAGLGEQYF.

The chain employs TRBV28 and TRBJ1-2; TRBD1 matches at 11 bases. The J segment lost 4 bases and the V segment lost 6 bases, leaving 7 bases of the junction unmatched. CDR1 and CDR2 from the germline V gene are MDHEN and SYDVKM. The CDR3 is made up of 15 amino acids. For the CDR3, the DNA is TGTGCCAGCAGCCCCCTGGACAGGGGGCTCTATGGCTACACCTTC. It translates to CASSPLDRGLYGYTF.

Only one count was recorded for this clone. The V gene is TRBV7-8, the J gene TRBJ2-1; tentatively, D is TRBD1 or TRBD2 (6 bases each). V was pared by 1 base and J by 7 bases, with 11 bases between. This CDR3 region has 14 residues. Germline assignment: CDR1 SGHVS and CDR2 FQNEAQ. The CDR3: CASSLVRGANEQFF. Here the CDR3 DNA reads TGTGCCAGCAGCTTAGTGAGGGGGGCGAATGAGCAGTTCTTC.